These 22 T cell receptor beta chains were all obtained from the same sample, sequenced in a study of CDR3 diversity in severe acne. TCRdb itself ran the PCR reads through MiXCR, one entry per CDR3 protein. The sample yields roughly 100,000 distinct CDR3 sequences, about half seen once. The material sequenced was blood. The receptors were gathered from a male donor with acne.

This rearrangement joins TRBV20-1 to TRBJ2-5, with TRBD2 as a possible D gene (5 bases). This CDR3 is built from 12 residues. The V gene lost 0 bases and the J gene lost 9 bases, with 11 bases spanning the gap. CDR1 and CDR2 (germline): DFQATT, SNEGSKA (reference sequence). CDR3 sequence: CSARDEGEAQYF. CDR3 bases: TGCAGTGCTAGAGATGAGGGCGAGGCCCAGTACTTC.

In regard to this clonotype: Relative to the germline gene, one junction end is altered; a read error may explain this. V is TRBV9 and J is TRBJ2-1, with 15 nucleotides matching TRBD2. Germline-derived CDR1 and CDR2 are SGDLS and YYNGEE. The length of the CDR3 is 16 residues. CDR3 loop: CASSARTSGRGNEQFF. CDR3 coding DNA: TGTGCCAGCAGCGCACGGACTAGCGGGAGGGGGAATGAGCAATTCTTC. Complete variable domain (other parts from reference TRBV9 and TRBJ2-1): DSGVTQTPKHLITATGQRVTLRCSPRSGDLSVYWYQQSLDQGLQFLIQYYNGEERAKGNILERFSAQQFPDLHSELNLSSLELGDSALYFCASSARTSGRGNEQFFGPGTRLTVL.

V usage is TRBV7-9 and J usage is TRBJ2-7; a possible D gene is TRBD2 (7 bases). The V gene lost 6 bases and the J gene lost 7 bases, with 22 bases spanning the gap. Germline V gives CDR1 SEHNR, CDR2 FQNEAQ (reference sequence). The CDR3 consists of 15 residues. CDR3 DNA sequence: TGTGCCAGCAGATTGTCCCCTGGGGGGGCCGGGGAGCAGTACTTC. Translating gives CASRLSPGGAGEQYF.

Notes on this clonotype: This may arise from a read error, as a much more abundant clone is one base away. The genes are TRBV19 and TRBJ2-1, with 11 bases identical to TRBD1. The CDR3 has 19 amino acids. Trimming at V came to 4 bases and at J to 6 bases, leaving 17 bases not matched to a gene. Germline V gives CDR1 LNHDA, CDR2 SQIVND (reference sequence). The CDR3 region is CASSKRGQGGASGTNEQFF. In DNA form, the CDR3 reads TGTGCCAGTAGTAAGAGGGGACAGGGGGGGGCTAGCGGGACCAATGAGCAGTTCTTC.

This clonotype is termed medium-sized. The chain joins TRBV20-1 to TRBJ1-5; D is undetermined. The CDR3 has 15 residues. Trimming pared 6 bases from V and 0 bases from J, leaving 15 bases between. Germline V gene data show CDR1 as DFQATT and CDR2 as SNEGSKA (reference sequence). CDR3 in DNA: TGCAGTGCCAGCTCTTGGGAATATAGCAATCAGCCCCAGCATTTT. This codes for CSASSWEYSNQPQHF.

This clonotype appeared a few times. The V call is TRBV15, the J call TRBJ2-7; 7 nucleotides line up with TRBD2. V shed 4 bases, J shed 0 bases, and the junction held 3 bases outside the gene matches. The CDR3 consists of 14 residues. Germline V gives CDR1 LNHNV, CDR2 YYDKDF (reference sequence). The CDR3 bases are TGTGCCACCAGCACCGGGGACTACTCCTACGAGCAGTACTTC. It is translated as CATSTGDYSYEQYF.

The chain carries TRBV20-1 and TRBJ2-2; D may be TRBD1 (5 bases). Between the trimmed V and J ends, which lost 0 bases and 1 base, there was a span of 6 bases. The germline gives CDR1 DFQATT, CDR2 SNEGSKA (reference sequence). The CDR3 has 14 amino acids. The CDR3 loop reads CSAREGLNTGELFF. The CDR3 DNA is TGCAGTGCTAGAGAGGGGCTGAACACCGGGGAGCTGTTTTTT.

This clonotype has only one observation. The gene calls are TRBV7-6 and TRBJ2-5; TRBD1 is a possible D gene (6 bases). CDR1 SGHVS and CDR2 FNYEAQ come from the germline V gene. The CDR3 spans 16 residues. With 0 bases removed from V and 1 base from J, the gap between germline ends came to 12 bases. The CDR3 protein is CASSLATGAFQETQYF. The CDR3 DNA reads TGTGCCAGCAGCTTAGCGACAGGCGCTTTCCAAGAGACCCAGTACTTC.

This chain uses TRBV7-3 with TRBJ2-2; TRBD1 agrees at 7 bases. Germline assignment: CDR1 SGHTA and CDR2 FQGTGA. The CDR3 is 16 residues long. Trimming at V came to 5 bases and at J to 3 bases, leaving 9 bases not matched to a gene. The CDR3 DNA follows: TGTGCCAGCAGCGCTGCCGGACAGGCGGACACCGGGGAGCTGTTTTTT. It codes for CASSAAGQADTGELFF.

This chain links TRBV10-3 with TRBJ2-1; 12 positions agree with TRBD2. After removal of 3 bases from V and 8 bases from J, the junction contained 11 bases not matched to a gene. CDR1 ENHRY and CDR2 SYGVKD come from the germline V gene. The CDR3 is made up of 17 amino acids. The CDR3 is CAISDRTSGKGIDEQFF. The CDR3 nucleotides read TGTGCCATCAGTGATCGGACTAGCGGGAAGGGGATCGATGAGCAGTTCTTC.

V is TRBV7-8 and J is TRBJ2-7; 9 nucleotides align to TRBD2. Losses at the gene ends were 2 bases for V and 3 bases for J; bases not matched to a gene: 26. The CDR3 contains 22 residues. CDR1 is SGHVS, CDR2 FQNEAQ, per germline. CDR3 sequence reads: CASSLSRAKLAGESQLVYEQYF. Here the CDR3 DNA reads TGTGCCAGCAGCTTAAGCAGGGCGAAATTAGCGGGAGAGAGCCAACTAGTCTACGAGCAGTACTTC.

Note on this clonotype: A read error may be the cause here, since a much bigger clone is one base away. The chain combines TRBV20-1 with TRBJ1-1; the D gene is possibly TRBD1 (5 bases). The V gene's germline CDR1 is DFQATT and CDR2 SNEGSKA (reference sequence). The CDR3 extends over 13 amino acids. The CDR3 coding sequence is TGCAGTGCTAGAGGTCTAGAAGGGACTGAAGCTTCCTTT. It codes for CSARGLEGTEASF.

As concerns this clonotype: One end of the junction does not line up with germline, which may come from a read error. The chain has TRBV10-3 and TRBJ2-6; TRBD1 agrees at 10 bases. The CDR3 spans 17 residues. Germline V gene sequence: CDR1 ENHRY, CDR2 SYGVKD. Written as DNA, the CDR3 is TGTGCCAGCAGTTACGACAGGGGGCGGCCCGGGGCCAACGTCCTGACTTTC. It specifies CASSYDRGRPGANVLTF.

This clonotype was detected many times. Written as DNA, the CDR3 is TGCGCCAGCAGCCCACAGGGTTTGGGTGGCTACACCTTC. Protein: CASSPQGLGGYTF. The chain employs TRBV4-1 and TRBJ1-2; maybe TRBD1 (6 bases). The CDR3 is made up of 13 amino acids. Trimming pared 4 bases from V and 7 bases from J, leaving 13 bases between. Germline lookup yields CDR1 MGHRA and CDR2 YSYEKL.

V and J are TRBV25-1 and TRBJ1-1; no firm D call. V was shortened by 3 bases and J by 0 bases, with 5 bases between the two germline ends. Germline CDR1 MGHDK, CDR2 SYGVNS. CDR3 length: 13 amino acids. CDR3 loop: CASSDTLNTEAFF. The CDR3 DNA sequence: TGTGCCAGCAGTGATACTTTGAACACTGAAGCTTTCTTT.

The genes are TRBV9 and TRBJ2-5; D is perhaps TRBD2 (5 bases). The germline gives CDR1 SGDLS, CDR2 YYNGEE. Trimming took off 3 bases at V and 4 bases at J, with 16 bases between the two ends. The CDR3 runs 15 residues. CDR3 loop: CASSASPLGLETQYF. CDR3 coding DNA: TGTGCCAGCAGCGCAAGTCCACTAGGTCTAGAGACCCAGTACTTC.

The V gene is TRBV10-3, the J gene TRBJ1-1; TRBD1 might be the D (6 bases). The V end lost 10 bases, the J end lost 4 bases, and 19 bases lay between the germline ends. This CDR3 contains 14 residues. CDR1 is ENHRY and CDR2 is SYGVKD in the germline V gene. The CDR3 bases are TGTGCCAGCAGCTTACACAGGGCGGGCACTGAAGCTTTCTTT. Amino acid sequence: CASSLHRAGTEAFF.

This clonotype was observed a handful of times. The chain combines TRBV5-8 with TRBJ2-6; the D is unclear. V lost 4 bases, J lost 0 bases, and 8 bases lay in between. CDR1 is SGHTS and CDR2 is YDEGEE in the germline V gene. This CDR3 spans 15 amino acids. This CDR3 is CASSPTSSGANVLTF. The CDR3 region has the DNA TGTGCCAGCAGCCCCACCAGCTCTGGGGCCAACGTCCTGACTTTC.

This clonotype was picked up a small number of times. In nucleotides, the CDR3 is TGCAGCGTTGAAGATCCCGGCCACACCGGGGAGCTGTTTTTT. As protein: CSVEDPGHTGELFF. This sequence joins TRBV29-1 and TRBJ2-2; D gene unclear. Germline values: CDR1 SQVTM, CDR2 ANQGSEA. There are 14 residues in the CDR3. V lost 0 bases, J lost 3 bases, and 8 bases lay in between.

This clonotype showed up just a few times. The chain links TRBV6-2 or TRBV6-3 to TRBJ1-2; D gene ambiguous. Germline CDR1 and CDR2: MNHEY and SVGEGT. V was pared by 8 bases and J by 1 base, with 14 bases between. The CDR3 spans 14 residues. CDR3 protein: CASAERRDNYGYTF. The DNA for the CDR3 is TGTGCCAGCGCGGAGCGTAGAGATAACTATGGCTACACCTTC.

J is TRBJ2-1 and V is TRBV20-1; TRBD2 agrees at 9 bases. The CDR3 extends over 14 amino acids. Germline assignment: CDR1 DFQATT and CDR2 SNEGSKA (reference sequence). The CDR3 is CSPRAGGPYNEQFF. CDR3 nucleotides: TGCAGCCCGCGAGCGGGAGGTCCCTACAATGAGCAGTTCTTC.

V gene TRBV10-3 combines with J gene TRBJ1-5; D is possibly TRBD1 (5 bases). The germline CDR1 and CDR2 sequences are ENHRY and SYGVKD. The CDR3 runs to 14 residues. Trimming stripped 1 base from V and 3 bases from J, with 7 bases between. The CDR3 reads CAISEWGVNQPQHF. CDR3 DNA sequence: TGTGCCATCAGTGAGTGGGGGGTCAATCAGCCCCAGCATTTT.